The subject of this entry is one TCR beta chain. The record originates from a study of Ad26.COV2.S vaccination and SARS-CoV-2 variants. As to treatment: some 20 received Ad26.COV2.S at low or high dose, single or two shots; about 5 received placebo; per-sample allocation not given. Sampling was performed 63 days after the first vaccine or placebo injection. The repertoire was sequenced with immunoSEQ multiplex PCR; TCRdb's copy has only in-frame clones and lacks some. There are 410,000 or so clones in the sample; approximately 90% occur only once, and 12% lies in the top ten. The V segment lost 5 bases and the J segment 4 bases; nucleotides outside the gene matches: 6. The CDR3 contains 15 residues. CDR1 is SSHAT, CDR2 FNYEAQ, per germline (reference sequence).

This TCR came from a person between 18 and 65 years old who received the Ad26.COV2.S COVID-19 vaccine or a placebo. The starting material was peripheral blood, obtained in a trial of Ad26.COV2.S vaccine versus placebo. The chain employs TRBV7-7 and TRBJ2-3, with 10 nucleotides matching TRBD2. The CDR3 DNA is TGTGCCAGCAGCCCCCTAGCGGGAGTACCAGATACGCAGTATTTT. As protein: CASSPLAGVPDTQYF.